The following is a T cell receptor (beta chain) sequence with its context. Its antigen remains unknown. These data are taken from a study of T cell repertoires in cytomegalovirus infection. Overall study context: TCR beta signatures that were public indicated CMV infection and matching HLA type.

A single record per CDR3 protein comes from TCRdb applying MiXCR to the reads. The sample holds approximately 990,000 distinct CDR3 sequences; around a third are singletons and the top ten take about 14%. Germline V gives CDR1 GTSNPN, CDR2 SVGIG (reference sequence). The CDR3 is 11 amino acids. V was clipped by 6 bases and J by 7 bases, with 10 bases between them. Broader study findings: Frequencies of public TCR beta families were cumulated, and this identified carriers of CMV plus the relevant HLA.

The TCR was taken from a human donor in good health (CMV status not recorded). Some clones in this sample may be carry-over from other donors' samples. This specimen was cultured CD8+ T cells from PBMCs, taken from culture after CMV antigen stimulation. The chain uses TRBV30 and TRBJ2-1; D gene uncertain. The CDR3, as DNA: TGTGCCTGTCCAGGTTTGAATGAGCAGTTCTTC. Translated: CACPGLNEQFF. Using reference TRBV30 and TRBJ2-1 for the parts outside the CDR3, the full variable domain is SQTIHQWPATLVQPVGSPLSLECTVEGTSNPNLYWYRQAAGRGLQLLFYSVGIGQISSEVPQNLSASRPQDRQFILSSKKLLLSDSGFYLCACPGLNEQFFGPGTRLTVL.